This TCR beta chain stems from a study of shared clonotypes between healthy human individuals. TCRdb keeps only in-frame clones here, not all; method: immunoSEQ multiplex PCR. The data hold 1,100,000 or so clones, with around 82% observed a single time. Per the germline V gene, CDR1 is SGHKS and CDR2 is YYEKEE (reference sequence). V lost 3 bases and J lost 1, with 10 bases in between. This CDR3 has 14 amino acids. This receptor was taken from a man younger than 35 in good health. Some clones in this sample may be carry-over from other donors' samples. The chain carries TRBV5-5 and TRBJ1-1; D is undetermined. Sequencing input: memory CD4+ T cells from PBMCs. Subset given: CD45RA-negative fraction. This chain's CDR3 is CASSYLPKNTEAFF. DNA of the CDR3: TGTGCCAGCAGCTATTTACCTAAGAACACTGAAGCTTTCTTT.